The rows below give T cell receptor beta chains drawn from one sample of a study of blood T cell repertoires in COVID-19. Method: immunoSEQ multiplex PCR; TCRdb's copy keeps in-frame clones and lacks some. Of 220,000 or so clones in the sample, 75% to 90% were seen once. Sequenced: PBMCs or T cells enriched from blood (not recorded which). The receptors were sampled from a woman younger than 30 in a cohort exposed to, infected with or recovered from COVID-19 (not recorded which). Both conserved end residues are part of each CDR3. Each record gives: CDR3 DNA, CDR3 protein, D gene, V gene, clone size, J gene. D genes are given only for firm matches. Some rows mark clone size as missing; the rest say once, few, many or name a class of expanded clone.

CDR3nt: TGCAGCACCAGATCGGGGGGTTACGAGCAGTACTTC
CDR3aa: CSTRSGGYEQYF
d_gene: TRBD2
v_gene: TRBV29-1
abundance: .
j_gene: TRBJ2-7

CDR3nt: TGTGCCAGCAGTCTGCGGGGGGATTGGTATGGCTACACCTTC
CDR3aa: CASSLRGDWYGYTF
d_gene: .
v_gene: TRBV27
abundance: few
j_gene: TRBJ1-2

CDR3nt: TGTGCCAGCAGCCAACAAGGGGACAGCCAGTCACCCCTCCACTTT
CDR3aa: CASSQQGDSQSPLHF
d_gene: TRBD1
v_gene: TRBV3-1/TRBV3-2
abundance: once
j_gene: TRBJ1-6

CDR3nt: TGTGCCAGCAGCCAATTCGGGACAGGGGGCACAGATACGCAGTATTTT
CDR3aa: CASSQFGTGGTDTQYF
d_gene: TRBD1
v_gene: TRBV3-1/TRBV3-2
abundance: .
j_gene: TRBJ2-3

CDR3nt: TGTGCCAGCAGCTCCCGGGACAGGAATTCACCCCTCCACTTT
CDR3aa: CASSSRDRNSPLHF
d_gene: TRBD1
v_gene: TRBV9
abundance: few
j_gene: TRBJ1-6

CDR3nt: TGTGCCAGCCGGACAGGGCGAACTGAAGCTTTCTTT
CDR3aa: CASRTGRTEAFF
d_gene: TRBD1
v_gene: TRBV2
abundance: .
j_gene: TRBJ1-1

CDR3nt: TGTGCCAGCAGCTCTACGGTCCACGAGCAGTACTTC
CDR3aa: CASSSTVHEQYF
d_gene: .
v_gene: TRBV13
abundance: .
j_gene: TRBJ2-7

CDR3nt: TGTGCCAGCAGTTACAGTATACAGGGGGGCGGAAACACCATATATTTT
CDR3aa: CASSYSIQGGGNTIYF
d_gene: TRBD1
v_gene: TRBV6-5
abundance: .
j_gene: TRBJ1-3

CDR3nt: TGTGCCAGCAGCCCGGGACTAGCGATTTACCAGTTCTTC
CDR3aa: CASSPGLAIYQFF
d_gene: TRBD2
v_gene: TRBV7-9
abundance: .
j_gene: TRBJ2-1

CDR3nt: TGTGCCAGTAGTCGAGGCGGGGGAGGGGAGACCCAGTACTTC
CDR3aa: CASSRGGGGETQYF
d_gene: TRBD2
v_gene: TRBV19
abundance: .
j_gene: TRBJ2-5

CDR3nt: TGCAGCGCACTCTCCGGGGGTGAGCAGTTCTTC
CDR3aa: CSALSGGEQFF
d_gene: .
v_gene: TRBV29-1
abundance: .
j_gene: TRBJ2-1

CDR3nt: TGTGCCAGCAGCAAGGACACAACTAATGAAAAACTGTTTTTT
CDR3aa: CASSKDTTNEKLFF
d_gene: .
v_gene: TRBV7-8
abundance: .
j_gene: TRBJ1-4

CDR3nt: TGTGCCAGCTCGCCTGGGGCGGGGGGATACGAGCAGTACTTC
CDR3aa: CASSPGAGGYEQYF
d_gene: TRBD2
v_gene: TRBV3-1/TRBV3-2
abundance: .
j_gene: TRBJ2-7

CDR3nt: TGTGCCAGTAGCCTCCCGGGACAGGGTGAAGAAAAACTGTTTTTT
CDR3aa: CASSLPGQGEEKLFF
d_gene: TRBD1
v_gene: TRBV19
abundance: .
j_gene: TRBJ1-4

CDR3nt: TGCGCCAGCAGCTTGGGGACGGAGGGGAATGAGCAGTTCTTC
CDR3aa: CASSLGTEGNEQFF
d_gene: .
v_gene: TRBV5-1
abundance: .
j_gene: TRBJ2-1

CDR3nt: TGCGCCAGCAGCTTAGGGGGCGGGATCACAGATACGCAGTATTTT
CDR3aa: CASSLGGGITDTQYF
d_gene: .
v_gene: TRBV5-1
abundance: .
j_gene: TRBJ2-3

CDR3nt: TGTGCCAGCAGCAGAACAGAGACCGGGGAGCTGTTTTTT
CDR3aa: CASSRTETGELFF
d_gene: .
v_gene: TRBV7-9
abundance: few
j_gene: TRBJ2-2

CDR3nt: TGTGCCAGCAGCTTCGAGAGCAATCAGCCCCAGCATTTT
CDR3aa: CASSFESNQPQHF
d_gene: .
v_gene: TRBV5-8
abundance: .
j_gene: TRBJ1-5

CDR3nt: TGTGCCAGTAGTATAGACGGCTATGGCTACACCTTC
CDR3aa: CASSIDGYGYTF
d_gene: .
v_gene: TRBV19
abundance: .
j_gene: TRBJ1-2

CDR3nt: TGCGCCAGCAGCCTTGCTCCGGGACAATACTACGAGCAGTACTTC
CDR3aa: CASSLAPGQYYEQYF
d_gene: .
v_gene: TRBV4-1
abundance: once
j_gene: TRBJ2-7

CDR3nt: TGTGCCAGCACCATCACAACAGGGTTTAGCAATCAGCCCCAGCATTTT
CDR3aa: CASTITTGFSNQPQHF
d_gene: .
v_gene: TRBV2
abundance: .
j_gene: TRBJ1-5

CDR3nt: TGCGCCAGCAGTGGAGGGCCGACCTACGAGCAGTACTTC
CDR3aa: CASSGGPTYEQYF
d_gene: .
v_gene: TRBV10-1
abundance: few
j_gene: TRBJ2-7

CDR3nt: TGTGCCAGTAGCGTGGAGAAGAACTATGGCTACACCTTC
CDR3aa: CASSVEKNYGYTF
d_gene: .
v_gene: TRBV19
abundance: .
j_gene: TRBJ1-2

CDR3nt: TGTGCCAGCAGTTTCCGGCTTCGGGACGAGCAGTACTTC
CDR3aa: CASSFRLRDEQYF
d_gene: .
v_gene: TRBV28
abundance: once
j_gene: TRBJ2-7

CDR3nt: TGTGCCAGCACCCCAGGTTCCGGGGAGCTGTTTTTT
CDR3aa: CASTPGSGELFF
d_gene: .
v_gene: TRBV9
abundance: .
j_gene: TRBJ2-2

CDR3nt: TGTGCCAGCAGCGCAACTTCCGGGACTAGAGGGGGAGAGGAGCAGTACTTC
CDR3aa: CASSATSGTRGGEEQYF
d_gene: TRBD2
v_gene: TRBV9
abundance: .
j_gene: TRBJ2-7